The 21 T cell receptor beta chains reported below all come from one sample, sequenced in a study of blood T cells in healthy people across ages. Together with a sample-barcoded 5' primer, a J-beta primer mix was included in a second PCR lasting roughly 6 to 12 cycles. TCRdb re-called the 5' RACE reads with MiXCR, one entry per CDR3 protein. In the table there are approximately 2,000,000 distinct CDR3 sequences, more than 35% of which are singletons. Sequenced input: blood. The receptors were gathered from a human donor in good health.

The count of this clonotype is one. The V gene is TRBV18, the J gene TRBJ1-4; D is ambiguous. Trimming took 3 bases from V and 10 from J, leaving 9 bases between them. In germline, CDR1 is KGHSH, CDR2 LQKENI. The CDR3 is 12 residues long. CDR3 in DNA: TGTGCCAGCTCACCGGATACCATAAAACTGTTTTTT. Protein product: CASSPDTIKLFF.

This chain links TRBV10-3 with TRBJ2-3; D might be TRBD1 (7 bases). Germline CDR1 and CDR2: ENHRY and SYGVKD. This CDR3 spans 17 amino acids. V was trimmed by 5 bases and J by 0 bases, leaving 18 bases between them. Written as DNA, the CDR3 is TGTGCCATCAGTAAAGGCCTACAGGGGACTAGCACAGATACGCAGTATTTT. It is translated as CAISKGLQGTSTDTQYF.

This rearrangement joins TRBV4-3 to TRBJ2-6, with 9 bases identical to TRBD1. The CDR3 is 18 amino acids. Germline loops: CDR1 LGHNA, CDR2 YSLEER. Losses at the gene ends were 0 bases for V and 4 bases for J; bases not matched to a gene: 7. DNA of the CDR3: TGCGCCAGCAGCCAAGACCCGGGACAGGGTTTAGGGGCCAACGTCCTGACTTTC. Translated: CASSQDPGQGLGANVLTF.

V usage is TRBV11-2 and J usage is TRBJ2-3; 10 positions match TRBD1. CDR3 length equals 16 residues. The germline gives CDR1 SGHAT, CDR2 FQNNGV. V shed 3 bases, J shed 7 bases, and the junction held 10 bases outside the gene matches. CDR3 nucleotides: TGTGCCAGCAGCTTGGTGACCGGGACAGGGGTACATACGCAGTATTTT. Amino acids: CASSLVTGTGVHTQYF.

J is TRBJ1-1 and V is TRBV7-9; D is unresolved. Between the trimmed V and J ends, which lost 5 bases and 0 bases, there was a span of 16 bases. Germline assignment: CDR1 SEHNR and CDR2 FQNEAQ (reference sequence). This CDR3 contains 16 residues. CDR3 loop: CASSTVAGRMNTEAFF. In DNA form, the CDR3 reads TGTGCCAGCAGCACGGTCGCCGGACGGATGAACACTGAAGCTTTCTTT.

The chain uses TRBV12-5 and TRBJ1-5, with D maybe TRBD1 (6 bases). CDR1 LGHNT and CDR2 FRNRAP come from the germline V gene. V lost 1 base, J lost 2 bases, and 18 bases lay in between. The CDR3 loop spans 18 amino acids. This CDR3 is CASGLEQTFSGGNQPQHF. The CDR3, as DNA: TGTGCTAGTGGTTTGGAACAGACATTTTCAGGGGGCAATCAGCCCCAGCATTTT.

The rearrangement joins TRBV7-9 to TRBJ2-3; D gene uncertain. Germline V gives CDR1 SEHNR, CDR2 FQNEAQ (reference sequence). This CDR3 comprises 20 residues. Trimming removed 5 bases at V and 0 bases at J, with 27 bases between. CDR3 DNA: TGTGCCAGCAGCCCAGTAGACTCCCTAAACGACGGTTTTAGCACAGATACGCAGTATTTT. Translation gives CASSPVDSLNDGFSTDTQYF.

This clonotype was detected only a few times. V usage is TRBV7-9 and J usage is TRBJ2-7; tentatively, D is TRBD2 (5 bases). Deletions cut 3 bases from V and 6 bases from J, with 9 bases between. The V gene's germline CDR1 is SEHNR and CDR2 FQNEAQ (reference sequence). CDR3 length: 12 residues. DNA for the CDR3: TGTGCCAGCAGCTTTGGGAGCTGCGAGCAGTACTTC. It specifies CASSFGSCEQYF. Full variable domain (remainder filled in from reference TRBV7-9 and TRBJ2-7): DTGVSQNPRHKITKRGQNVTFRCDPISEHNRLYWYRQTLGQGPEFLTYFQNEAQLEKSRLLSDRFSAERPKGSFSTLEIQRTEQGDSAMYLCASSFGSCEQYFGPGTRLTVT.

The rearrangement uses TRBV5-6 and TRBJ2-7; D gene unclear. The CDR3 is made up of 14 amino acids. Per the germline V gene, CDR1 is SGHDT and CDR2 is YYEEEE. The germline V and J ends were trimmed by 2 bases and 1 base, with 10 bases remaining between them. The CDR3 loop is CASSLGYRSYEQYF. CDR3 coding DNA: TGTGCCAGCAGCTTAGGTTATCGTTCCTACGAGCAGTACTTC.

Note on this clonotype: An end of the junction differs from the germline gene, which may be a read error. The chain joins TRBV9 to TRBJ1-2; perhaps TRBD1 as D (6 bases). The CDR3 spans 15 residues. The V gene's germline CDR1 is SGDLS and CDR2 YYNGEE. CDR3 loop: CACSGLHRENGGYTF. DNA for the CDR3: TGTGCCTGCAGCGGCCTACACAGGGAAAATGGTGGCTACACCTTC. The whole variable domain, remainder taken from reference TRBV9 and TRBJ1-2, is DSGVTQTPKHLITATGQRVTLRCSPRSGDLSVYWYQQSLDQGLQFLIQYYNGEERAKGNILERFSAQQFPDLHSELNLSSLELGDSALYFCACSGLHRENGGYTFGSGTRLTVV.

There are a few counts of this clonotype. The chain couples TRBV5-5 to TRBJ2-7, with D possibly matching TRBD1 (6 bases). Germline V CDR1 and CDR2: SGHKS, YYEKEE (reference sequence). V lost 3 bases and J lost 3, with 13 bases in between. CDR3 length: 14 amino acids. CDR3 sequence: CASSSTGWIYEQYF. CDR3 nucleotide sequence: TGTGCCAGCAGCTCCACAGGGTGGATCTACGAGCAGTACTTC.

This clonotype was seen a few times. J is TRBJ1-4 and V is TRBV29-1, with 8 bases that match TRBD1. With V trimmed by 3 bases and J by 7 bases, 4 bases remained unmatched. CDR3 size: 13 residues. Germline V CDR1 and CDR2: SQVTM, ANQGSEA. This chain's CDR3 is CSVDPQGGEKLFF. The CDR3 bases are TGCAGCGTTGACCCACAGGGGGGTGAAAAACTGTTTTTT.

J is TRBJ1-1 and V is TRBV29-1; 8 nucleotides match TRBD1. Germline V gene data show CDR1 as SQVTM and CDR2 as ANQGSEA. The CDR3 is 15 residues long. Trimming at V came to 2 bases and at J to 5 bases, leaving 10 bases not matched to a gene. The CDR3 is CSVEQSGTGLTEAFF. The CDR3 DNA reads as TGCAGCGTTGAACAATCCGGGACAGGCTTGACTGAAGCTTTCTTT.

This clonotype was seen only once. This chain links TRBV7-9 with TRBJ2-6; 8 bases agree with TRBD2. This CDR3 is built from 15 residues. V lost 8 bases and J lost 0; bases outside the gene matches: 3. Germline V lookup: CDR1 SEHNR, CDR2 FQNEAQ (reference sequence). The DNA of the CDR3 is TGTGCCAGCCGGGGGGGAGTCTCTGGGGCCAACGTCCTGACTTTC. Amino acid sequence: CASRGGVSGANVLTF.

The V call is TRBV7-9, the J call TRBJ2-2; 8 bases match TRBD2. Per the germline V gene, CDR1 is SEHNR and CDR2 is FQNEAQ (reference sequence). This CDR3 is built from 17 residues. Trimming at V came to 10 bases and at J to 2 bases, leaving 15 bases not matched to a gene. The DNA of the CDR3 is TGTGCCATCCCGATTCCGCGGGGGGTCTCTAACACCGGGGAGCTGTTTTTT. It is translated as CAIPIPRGVSNTGELFF. Together with reference TRBV7-9 and TRBJ2-2, the CDR3 gives the full variable domain: DTGVSQNPRHKITKRGQNVTFRCDPISEHNRLYWYRQTLGQGPEFLTYFQNEAQLEKSRLLSDRFSAERPKGSFSTLEIQRTEQGDSAMYLCAIPIPRGVSNTGELFFGEGSRLTVL.

The chain combines TRBV7-2 with TRBJ2-7; unclear D gene. This CDR3 is 14 amino acids long. Germline-derived CDR1 and CDR2 are SGHTA and FQGNSA. The V and J ends lost 5 bases and 3 bases respectively, with 14 bases between them. CDR3: CASSEQGYIYEQYF. CDR3 DNA sequence: TGTGCCAGCAGCGAGCAAGGCTACATCTACGAGCAGTACTTC.

Only a few counts were recorded for this clonotype. V gene TRBV7-3 combines with J gene TRBJ2-3, with no clear D. The germline V gene encodes CDR1 SGHTA and CDR2 FQGTGA. Trimming took 1 base from V and 1 from J, leaving 6 bases between them. The CDR3 extends over 14 amino acids. The CDR3 DNA is TGTGCCAGCAGCTTAAATCTCGGCACAGATACGCAGTATTTT. Protein sequence: CASSLNLGTDTQYF.

V usage is TRBV5-1 and J usage is TRBJ1-1; no reliable D call. V lost 3 bases and J lost 7, with 16 bases in between. Germline V CDR1 and CDR2: SGHRS, YFSETQ. The length of the CDR3 is 14 residues. CDR3 sequence: CASSWMTTGDEAFF. DNA for the CDR3: TGCGCCAGCAGCTGGATGACAACCGGGGATGAAGCTTTCTTT. Looking up the rest from reference TRBV5-1 and TRBJ1-1 gives the full variable domain: KAGVTQTPRYLIKTRGQQVTLSCSPISGHRSVSWYQQTPGQGLQFLFEYFSETQRNKGNFPGRFSGRQFSNSRSEMNVSTLELGDSALYLCASSWMTTGDEAFFGQGTRLTVV.

This chain uses TRBV2 with TRBJ2-7, with 9 positions matching TRBD1. With V trimmed by 5 bases and J by 2 bases, 7 bases remained unmatched. Germline assignment: CDR1 SNHLY and CDR2 FYNNEI. The CDR3 covers 15 residues. CDR3 protein: CASSTRQGETYEQYF. CDR3 coding DNA: TGTGCCAGCAGTACACGACAGGGGGAAACCTACGAGCAGTACTTC. The variable domain in full, with the rest retrieved from reference TRBV2 and TRBJ2-7, is EPEVTQTPSHQVTQMGQEVILRCVPISNHLYFYWYRQILGQKVEFLVSFYNNEISEKSEIFDDQFSVERPDGSNFTLKIRSTKLEDSAMYFCASSTRQGETYEQYFGPGTRLTVT.

A word on this clonotype: Its ends do not fully match the called genes, so a read error is possible. The chain joins TRBV29-1 to TRBJ2-1; TRBD1 matches 11 bases. The CDR3 consists of 16 residues. CDR1 and CDR2 (germline): SQVTM, ANQGSEA. This chain's CDR3 is CSAWDRGVGLYNEQCF. CDR3 DNA: TGCAGCGCCTGGGACAGGGGGGTTGGGTTATACAATGAGCAGTGCTTC.

The chain employs TRBV2 and TRBJ1-4; 8 bases line up with TRBD1. Germline V gene lookup returns CDR1 SNHLY and CDR2 FYNNEI. The CDR3 covers 15 residues. The V gene end was trimmed by 10 bases and the J gene end by 0 bases; junction bases not matched to a gene: 7. The CDR3 sequence: CAIQRTGSTNEKLFF. The CDR3 DNA sequence: TGTGCCATTCAAAGGACAGGGTCAACTAATGAAAAACTGTTTTTT.